Presented here are 19 T cell receptor beta chains from one specimen sequenced in a study of neurological immune-mediated disorders. TCRdb ran MiXCR on the 5' RACE reads and lists one entry per CDR3 protein. The data show roughly 20,000 distinct CDR3 sequences, roughly 17% seen once. Material for sequencing was CD8+ T cells from blood. These receptors were collected from a woman aged 18-29 years with multiple sclerosis.

The CDR3 spells CASSQQGATNTEAFF. The CDR3 region has the DNA TGTGCCAGCAGCCAACAGGGGGCTACGAACACTGAAGCTTTCTTT. The gene calls are TRBV11-3 and TRBJ1-1; 9 bases align to TRBD1. The germline V gene has CDR1 SGHNT and CDR2 YENEEA. The V gene end was trimmed by 5 bases and the J gene end by 1 base; junction bases not matched to a gene: 5. The CDR3 length is 15 residues.

Many counts were recorded for this clonotype. The J gene is TRBJ1-2, the V gene TRBV4-1; 10 bases align to TRBD1. V was clipped by 2 bases and J by 6 bases; unmatched bases: 3. The CDR3 contains 14 residues. CDR1 is MGHRA, CDR2 YSYEKL, per germline. CDR3 in DNA: TGCGCCAGCAGCCAACGGACAGGGGGGAATGGCTACACCTTC. Its translation is CASSQRTGGNGYTF.

This clonotype was seen many times. The genes are TRBV6-5 and TRBJ1-5; TRBD1 agrees at 7 bases. Germline assignment: CDR1 MNHEY and CDR2 SVGAGI. Unmatched junction bases numbered 4, after V lost 2 bases and J lost 6 bases. The CDR3 spans 14 residues. CDR3 in amino acids: CASSYRGTVQPQHF. CDR3 DNA: TGTGCCAGCAGTTACCGGGGGACAGTTCAGCCCCAGCATTTT.

This chain uses TRBV4-3 with TRBJ2-2; D possibly corresponds to TRBD2 (7 bases). CDR1 LGHNA and CDR2 YSLEER come from the germline V gene. Between the trimmed V and J ends, which lost 8 bases and 0 bases, there was a span of 13 bases. The CDR3 extends over 15 amino acids. The CDR3: CASQGGVTNTGELFF. DNA for the CDR3: TGCGCCAGCCAAGGGGGGGTTACGAACACCGGGGAGCTGTTTTTT.

There are many counts of this clonotype. The chain is built from TRBV4-1 and TRBJ2-2; D gene unclear. Looked up from germline, CDR1 is MGHRA and CDR2 is YSYEKL. The CDR3 runs to 14 residues. Trimming cost V 1 base and J 6 bases, with 9 bases left between them. The CDR3 coding sequence is TGCGCCAGCAGCCAAGCCACCCATGCCGGGGAGCTGTTTTTT. This translates into CASSQATHAGELFF.

The sample holds many counts of this clonotype. The rearrangement joins TRBV12-3 or TRBV12-4 to TRBJ2-1; D may be TRBD1 or TRBD2 (6 bases each). The V end lost 6 bases, the J end lost 6 bases, and 12 bases lay between the germline ends. The CDR3 totals 13 residues. DNA of the CDR3: TGTGCCAGCAGCCCCGGGGGCACCAATGAGCAGTTCTTC. It translates to CASSPGGTNEQFF.

At least ten counts were recorded for this clonotype. The rearrangement uses TRBV20-1 and TRBJ1-4, with a possible D match to TRBD1 (6 bases). The V end was cut by 6 bases, the J end by 2 bases, with 10 bases between. The CDR3 is 13 amino acids. CDR1 and CDR2 from the germline V gene are DFQATT and SNEGSKA (reference sequence). The CDR3 nucleotides read TGCAGTGCCCCAGGACAGACTAATGAAAAACTGTTTTTT. It specifies CSAPGQTNEKLFF.

In this sample, this clonotype turned up many times. V usage is TRBV4-3 and J usage is TRBJ2-6; D is ambiguous. The CDR3 consists of 16 residues. Trimming pared 0 bases from V and 0 bases from J, leaving 6 bases between. Germline V gene sequence: CDR1 LGHNA, CDR2 YSLEER. The DNA for the CDR3 is TGCGCCAGCAGCCAAGATCGGTACTCTGGGGCCAACGTCCTGACTTTC. Protein: CASSQDRYSGANVLTF.

The chain links TRBV3-1 to TRBJ2-7; D is undetermined. V was cut by 3 bases and J by 1 base, with 19 bases left in between. Per the germline V gene, CDR1 is LGHDT and CDR2 is YNNKEL (reference sequence). The CDR3 is 17 residues long. The CDR3 protein is CASSQRSRGRRSYEQYF. CDR3 bases: TGTGCCAGCAGCCAGAGGAGCCGAGGACGCCGGTCCTACGAGCAGTACTTC.

This clonotype has at least ten counts. The chain uses TRBV7-2 and TRBJ2-7, with TRBD2 matching 9 bases. CDR3 length equals 14 residues. Germline V lookup: CDR1 SGHTA, CDR2 FQGNSA. The V and J ends lost 1 base and 5 bases, in that order; junction bases with no gene match: 3. The CDR3 spells CASSLVAGDNEQYV. As DNA, the CDR3 is TGTGCCAGCAGCTTAGTAGCGGGAGATAACGAGCAGTACGTC.

This clonotype was observed many times. V and J are TRBV14 and TRBJ1-1; 8 nucleotides match TRBD1. The CDR3 covers 16 residues. CDR1 SGHDN and CDR2 FVKESK come from the germline V gene. V was clipped by 5 bases and J by 0 bases; unmatched bases: 8. CDR3 protein: CASSNRDRRLNTEAFF. The CDR3 nucleotides read TGTGCCAGCAGCAACCGGGACAGGCGCCTGAACACTGAAGCTTTCTTT.

This clonotype appeared many times. The chain has TRBV9 and TRBJ1-5, with 9 bases lining up with TRBD1. V gave up 4 bases and J gave up 1 base; unmatched junction bases: 3. Germline V gene data show CDR1 as SGDLS and CDR2 as YYNGEE. The CDR3 sequence is 15 residues long. Here the CDR3 reads CASSTGTGSNQPQHF. DNA for the CDR3: TGTGCCAGCAGCACCGGGACAGGGAGCAATCAGCCCCAGCATTTT. The variable domain in full, completed from reference TRBV9 and TRBJ1-5, reads DSGVTQTPKHLITATGQRVTLRCSPRSGDLSVYWYQQSLDQGLQFLIQYYNGEERAKGNILERFSAQQFPDLHSELNLSSLELGDSALYFCASSTGTGSNQPQHFGDGTRLSIL.

This clonotype was detected ten times or more. The J gene is TRBJ1-1, the V gene TRBV20-1; D is perhaps TRBD1 (6 bases). Germline values: CDR1 DFQATT, CDR2 SNEGSKA (reference sequence). Trimming removed 0 bases from V and 1 base from J, with 12 bases in between. The length of the CDR3 is 15 residues. CDR3 DNA sequence: TGCAGTGCTAGAGATCAGGGGATATCGAACACTGAAGCTTTCTTT. It specifies CSARDQGISNTEAFF.

J is TRBJ2-7 and V is TRBV20-1; D call uncertain. V was trimmed by 0 bases and J by 2 bases, leaving 17 bases between them. Germline CDR1 reads DFQATT; CDR2 reads SNEGSKA (reference sequence). There are 16 residues in the CDR3. CDR3 sequence: CSARDLNSPVAYEQYF. DNA for the CDR3: TGCAGTGCTAGAGATCTGAACAGCCCAGTAGCCTACGAGCAGTACTTC.

This chain uses TRBV19 with TRBJ2-5; 12 nucleotides agree with TRBD2. Unmatched junction bases numbered 1, after V lost 8 bases and J lost 3 bases. CDR3 length: 13 amino acids. Germline V gene data show CDR1 as LNHDA and CDR2 as SQIVND (reference sequence). The CDR3 DNA reads as TGTGCCAGTCGACTAGCGGGAGAAGAGACCCAGTACTTC. Translating gives CASRLAGEETQYF.

This clonotype was detected many times. The gene calls are TRBV20-1 and TRBJ2-1; TRBD1 is a possible D gene (7 bases). V shed 0 bases and J shed 8 bases, with 17 bases lying between them. Looked up from germline, CDR1 is DFQATT and CDR2 is SNEGSKA (reference sequence). The CDR3 consists of 15 residues. Here the CDR3 reads CSARDGGGAGDEQFF. CDR3 DNA: TGCAGTGCTAGAGATGGAGGGGGCGCGGGCGATGAGCAGTTCTTC.

This clonotype is judged medium-sized. The chain recombines TRBV12-3 or TRBV12-4 with TRBJ2-1, with 10 bases that match TRBD2. This CDR3 has 12 amino acids. V lost 5 bases and J lost 12; bases outside the gene matches: 4. This CDR3 reads CASSPSGSAQFF. The DNA for the CDR3 is TGTGCCAGCAGTCCTAGCGGGAGTGCGCAGTTCTTC.

In this sample, this clonotype turned up many times. V gene TRBV27 combines with J gene TRBJ1-5; D possibly corresponds to TRBD1 (5 bases). V dropped 8 bases and J dropped 1 base, with 15 bases sitting between them. This CDR3 spans 15 amino acids. Germline loops: CDR1 MNHEY, CDR2 SMNVEV (reference sequence). CDR3 DNA: TGTGCCAGCCAATCGACAGCTTTGAGCAATCAGCCCCAGCATTTT. Its translation: CASQSTALSNQPQHF.

The table lists this clonotype with many counts. The chain combines TRBV4-2 with TRBJ2-7, with 7 positions matching TRBD1. The V gene's germline CDR1 is LGHNA and CDR2 YNFKEQ. V shed 2 bases and J 2 bases; nucleotides not matched to a gene: 0. The CDR3 totals 13 residues. In DNA form, the CDR3 reads TGTGCCAGCAGCCAACAGGGGGCCTACGAGCAGTACTTC. Its translation: CASSQQGAYEQYF.